Sequencing of this T cell receptor (beta chain) was carried out in a study of T cells after yellow fever vaccination. The CDR3 is 12 amino acids. V shed 5 bases and J shed 5 bases, with 10 bases lying between them. Germline V gives CDR1 DFQATT, CDR2 SNEGSKA (reference sequence). A single record per CDR3 protein comes from TCRdb applying MiXCR to the 5' RACE reads. The repertoire holds about 300,000 distinct CDR3 sequences, with approximately 10% as singletons. The material sequenced was CD4+ T cells sorted from PBMCs, taken 5 days after the yellow fever booster vaccination. This sequence originates from a man in his late teens or twenties who received the YFV17D yellow fever vaccine. The V gene is TRBV20-1, the J gene TRBJ1-5; possible D gene TRBD1, 5 bases. The CDR3 DNA reads TGCAGTGCTGGGGGACGGGATCAGCCCCAGCATTTT. Protein: CSAGGRDQPQHF.